A single T cell receptor (beta chain) is shown here with its context. The antigen is unknown. The sample comes from a study of T cell responses to AZD1222 COVID-19 vaccine. Produced via immunoSEQ multiplex PCR; TCRdb's table is partial and in-frame only. The table includes 160,000 or so clones, approximately 91% detected once. Study-level results: There were mostly white British donors and more females than males, and clonal diversity was possibly underestimated. The study sampled repertoires only after the peak T cell response. Dominant CD4 TCR responses targeted spike regions 160-218 and 743-854.

The CDR3 is 14 amino acids. CDR1 and CDR2 (germline): LGHDT, YNNKEL (reference sequence). V was shortened by 1 base and J by 8 bases, with 12 bases between the two germline ends. The V gene is TRBV3-1 (or the pseudogene TRBV3-2), the J gene TRBJ2-1; the D is unclear. This clonotype originated in an adult who received the AZD1222 COVID-19 vaccine. The sample in question was peripheral blood, obtained 28 days after the second AZD1222 dose. The CDR3 DNA follows: TGTGCCAGCAGCCAAGGGAGAGGATTCTATGAGCAGTTCTTC. This encodes CASSQGRGFYEQFF.